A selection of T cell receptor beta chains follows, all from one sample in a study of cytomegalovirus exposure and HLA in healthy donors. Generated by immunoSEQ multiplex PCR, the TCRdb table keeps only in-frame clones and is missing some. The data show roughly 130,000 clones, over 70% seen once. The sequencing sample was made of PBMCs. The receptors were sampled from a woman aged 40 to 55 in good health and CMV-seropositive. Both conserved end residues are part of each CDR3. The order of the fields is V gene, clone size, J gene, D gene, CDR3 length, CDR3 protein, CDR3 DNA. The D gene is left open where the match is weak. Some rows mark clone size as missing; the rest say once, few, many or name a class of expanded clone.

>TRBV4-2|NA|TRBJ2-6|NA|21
CASSQDPAFTGMGFGANVLTF
TGTGCCAGCAGCCAAGATCCCGCCTTTACAGGAATGGGATTTGGGGCCAACGTCCTGACTTTC
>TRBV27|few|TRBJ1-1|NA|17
CASSLSYGGNSNTEAFF
TGTGCCAGCAGTTTATCTTACGGGGGAAACTCGAACACTGAAGCTTTCTTT
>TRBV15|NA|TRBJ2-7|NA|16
CATSRDLNRDKTGQYF
TGTGCCACCAGCAGAGATCTTAACAGGGACAAAACCGGGCAGTACTTC
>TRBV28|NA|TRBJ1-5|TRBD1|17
CASSLKKTGGGRQPQHF
TGTGCCAGCAGTCTAAAGAAGACAGGGGGAGGGAGGCAGCCCCAGCATTTT
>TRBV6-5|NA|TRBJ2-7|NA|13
CASTGGGSYEQYF
TGTGCCAGCACGGGGGGCGGTTCCTACGAGCAGTACTTC
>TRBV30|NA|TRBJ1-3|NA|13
CAWELKQGNTIYF
TGTGCCTGGGAACTGAAACAGGGAAACACCATATATTTT
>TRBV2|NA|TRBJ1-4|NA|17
CASSRQDPRFSNEKLFF
TGTGCCAGCAGTAGACAGGACCCGAGGTTTTCTAATGAAAAACTGTTTTTT
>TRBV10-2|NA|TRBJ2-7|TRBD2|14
CASSAGTSRYEQYF
TGCGCCAGCAGTGCCGGGACTAGCAGATACGAGCAGTACTTC
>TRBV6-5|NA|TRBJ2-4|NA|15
CASRGGLGAKNIQYF
TGTGCCAGCAGGGGGGGGCTAGGAGCCAAAAACATTCAGTACTTC
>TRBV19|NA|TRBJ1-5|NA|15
CASSRAWTGNQPQHF
TGTGCCAGTAGTAGAGCATGGACAGGCAATCAGCCCCAGCATTTT
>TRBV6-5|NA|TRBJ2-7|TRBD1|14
CASSYGQGAYEQYF
TGTGCCAGCAGTTACGGACAGGGGGCATACGAGCAGTACTTC
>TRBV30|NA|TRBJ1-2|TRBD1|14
CAWAGQVFNYGYTF
TGTGCCTGGGCTGGACAGGTCTTTAACTATGGCTACACCTTC
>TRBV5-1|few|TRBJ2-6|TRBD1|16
CASSLTGGSGANVLTF
TGCGCCAGCAGCCTAACAGGGGGCTCTGGGGCCAACGTCCTGACTTTC
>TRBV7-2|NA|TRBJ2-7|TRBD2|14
CASSSSGGPYEQYF
TGTGCCAGCAGCTCTAGCGGGGGACCCTACGAGCAGTACTTC
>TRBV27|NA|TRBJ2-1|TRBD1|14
CASSLGDRANEQFF
TGTGCCAGCAGTTTGGGGGACAGGGCCAATGAGCAGTTCTTC
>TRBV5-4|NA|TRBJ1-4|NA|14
CASSLASGGEKLFF
TGTGCCAGCAGCTTGGCGAGCGGCGGTGAAAAACTGTTTTTT
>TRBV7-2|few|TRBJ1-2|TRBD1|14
CASSLARTGKGYTF
TGTGCCAGCAGCTTAGCGAGGACAGGGAAGGGCTACACCTTC
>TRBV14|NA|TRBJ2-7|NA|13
CASSRGLTYEQYF
TGTGCCAGCAGCCGAGGCCTTACCTACGAGCAGTACTTC
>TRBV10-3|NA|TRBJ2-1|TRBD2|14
CAISDSGGDNEQFF
TGTGCCATCAGCGATAGCGGGGGAGACAATGAGCAGTTCTTC
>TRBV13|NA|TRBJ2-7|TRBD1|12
CASSSTGNEQYF
TGTGCCAGCAGCTCGACAGGGAACGAGCAGTACTTC
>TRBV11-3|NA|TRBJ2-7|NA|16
CASSSSRQGHSYEQYF
TGTGCCAGCAGCTCCTCTCGGCAGGGGCACTCCTACGAGCAGTACTTC
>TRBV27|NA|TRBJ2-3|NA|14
CASSSDRGTDTQYF
TGTGCCAGCAGTTCAGATCGGGGGACAGATACGCAGTATTTT
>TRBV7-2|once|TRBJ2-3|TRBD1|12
CASSYPGQDQYF
TGTGCCAGCAGCTACCCGGGACAGGATCAGTATTTT
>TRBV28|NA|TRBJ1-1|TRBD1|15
CASRKTGELRTEAFF
TGTGCCAGCAGGAAAACAGGGGAGCTGAGAACTGAAGCTTTCTTT
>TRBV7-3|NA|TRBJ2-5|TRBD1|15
CASSLLTGKQETQYF
TGTGCCAGCAGCTTATTGACAGGGAAACAAGAGACCCAGTACTTC
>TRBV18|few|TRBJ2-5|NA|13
CASSPLPGETQYF
TGTGCCAGCTCACCACTCCCGGGGGAGACCCAGTACTTC
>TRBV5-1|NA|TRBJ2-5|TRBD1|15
CASSLGDRDVETQYF
TGCGCCAGCAGCTTGGGGGACAGGGACGTGGAGACCCAGTACTTC
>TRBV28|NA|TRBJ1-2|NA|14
CASSRQTSNYGYTF
TGTGCCAGCAGTCGACAGACATCTAACTATGGCTACACCTTC
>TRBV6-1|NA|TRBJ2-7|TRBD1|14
CASKTDRVPYEQYF
TGTGCCAGCAAGACGGACAGGGTCCCATACGAGCAGTACTTC
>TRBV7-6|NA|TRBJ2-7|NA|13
CASSSQDRYEQYF
TGTGCCAGCAGCTCCCAGGACAGATACGAGCAGTACTTC
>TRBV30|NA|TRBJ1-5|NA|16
CAWNSNFARGNQPQHF
TGTGCCTGGAATTCAAATTTCGCCAGGGGCAATCAGCCCCAGCATTTT
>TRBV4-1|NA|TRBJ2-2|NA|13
CASSQVFSGELFF
TGCGCCAGCAGCCAAGTATTTTCCGGGGAGCTGTTTTTT
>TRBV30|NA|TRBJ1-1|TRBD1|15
CAWSSDRGTNTEAFF
TGTGCCTGGAGTTCGGACAGGGGAACGAACACTGAAGCTTTCTTT
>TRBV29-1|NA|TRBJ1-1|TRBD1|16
CSVTGTGSLMNTEAFF
TGCAGCGTTACCGGGACAGGGTCTCTTATGAACACTGAAGCTTTCTTT
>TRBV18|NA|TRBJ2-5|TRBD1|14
CASSSQGAGETQYF
TGTGCCAGCTCATCACAGGGGGCAGGGGAGACCCAGTACTTC
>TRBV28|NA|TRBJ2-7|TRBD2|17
CASSLWRPGRGGNEQYF
TGTGCCAGCAGTTTATGGCGTCCAGGGAGGGGTGGGAACGAGCAGTACTTC
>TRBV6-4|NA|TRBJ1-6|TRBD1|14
CASSRTGGNSPLHF
TGTGCCAGCAGTAGGACAGGGGGCAATTCACCCCTCCACTTT
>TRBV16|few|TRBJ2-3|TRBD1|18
CASSPRNPGQSSTDTQYF
TGTGCCAGCAGCCCTCGAAACCCGGGACAGAGTAGCACAGATACGCAGTATTTT
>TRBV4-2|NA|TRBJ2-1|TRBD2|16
CASSPGTSGVYNEQFF
TGTGCCAGCAGCCCAGGGACTAGCGGAGTTTACAATGAGCAGTTCTTC
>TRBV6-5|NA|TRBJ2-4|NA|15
CASSYSGGTKNIQYF
TGTGCCAGCAGTTACTCGGGGGGAACCAAAAACATTCAGTACTTC
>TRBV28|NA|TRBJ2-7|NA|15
CASSLRVSSDYEQYF
TGTGCCAGCAGTCTACGCGTGTCCAGCGACTACGAGCAGTACTTC
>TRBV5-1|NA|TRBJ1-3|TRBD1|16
CASSSQGASSGNTIYF
TGCGCCAGCAGCTCGCAGGGGGCAAGTAGTGGAAACACCATATATTTT
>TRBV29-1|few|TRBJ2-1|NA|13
CSVERNRYNEQFF
TGCAGCGTTGAAAGGAACAGGTACAATGAGCAGTTCTTC
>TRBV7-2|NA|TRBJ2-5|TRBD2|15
CASSLLAGGQETQYF
TGTGCCAGCAGCTTATTAGCGGGGGGGCAAGAGACCCAGTACTTC
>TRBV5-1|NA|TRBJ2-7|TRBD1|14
CASSRGQGAYEQYF
TGCGCCAGCAGCAGGGGACAGGGGGCCTACGAGCAGTACTTC